This entry is about one T cell receptor (beta chain). This sample was taken from a study of blood T cell repertoires in COVID-19. Per the study methods: For nucleated cells, counts were estimated from reference gene primer amplification. The assay was immunoSEQ multiplex PCR, and TCRdb's table has in-frame clones only and misses some. The DNA was the basis for D and trimming; V, J and clone size are from that table. The sample records hundreds of thousands of clones, 83% being singletons. CDR1 is DFQATT and CDR2 is SNEGSKA in the germline V gene (reference sequence). This CDR3 has 17 residues. After removal of 3 bases from V and 1 base from J, the junction contained 10 bases not matched to a gene.

The specimen was peripheral blood. The receptor was derived from a woman aged 30 to 39 with COVID-19, enrolled during active disease. The rearrangement joins TRBV20-1 to TRBJ2-3; 10 bases are shared with TRBD2. CDR3 in amino acids: CSASWASGRGGTDTQYF. CDR3 bases: TGCAGTGCTAGTTGGGCTAGCGGGAGAGGGGGCACAGATACGCAGTATTTT.